This T cell receptor beta chain was recovered during a study of shared clonotypes between healthy human individuals (dated by TCRdb to the early 2020s). General notes on the study: A couple of women and a few men aged 18 to 49 years were included in the cohort. Per donor, three plates each were used for CD4 naive and CD4 memory, two for CD8 naive, and one for CD8 memory. To estimate repertoire size and how much clonotypes are shared between individuals, the study performed deep sequencing of blood TCR repertoires from about 5 healthy adults. Different laboratories and diverse techniques were used to prepare libraries and sequence TCR repertoires, to increase sequencing depth and limit assay-specific biases. Per donor, leukapheresis produced somewhere between about 0.94 and 8.9 billion PBMCs.

This clone was detected once. The antigen it binds to is not known. No base-level quality is on record; no much larger clone is a single base apart. Using the deep immunoSEQ assay, multiplex PCR amplified TCR CDR3 regions from genomic DNA. Genomic DNA extracted from each cell subset was distributed evenly over all wells of several immunoSEQ 96-well plates, and each plate served as one replicate. For sorted subsets, each replicate PCR was loaded with 150 to 250 ng genomic DNA, equivalent to 25,000 to 35,000 T cell genomes. Purified libraries were quantified with a Qubit 3.0 fluorometer, sized on a Bioanalyzer 2100, and re-quantified with the KAPA Library Quantification kit. A separate single-read 150-cycle Illumina NextSeq 550 flow cell was used to sequence each immunoSEQ 96-well plate. As for the original processing: Because the immunoSEQ output held only junctional sequences and lacked quality scores, the filtering could not match the filtering applied to full-length reads. Sequences were annotated with PyIR, a Python wrapper for IgBLAST v1.9, using IMGT germline references to assign V/J genes and CDR3. Reads with weak V/J assignments (E-value above 1e-6), missing CDR3, stop codons, out-of-frame junctions, or ambiguous translated residues were removed. V3J clonotypes were defined as sequences sharing the same inferred V gene, J gene, and CDR3 amino acid sequence. The percentage overlap between two repertoires was calculated by dividing the number of shared unique clonotypes by the size of the smaller repertoire. Three approaches were used to assess repertoire richness: RTK rarefaction, the Chao1 estimator, and Recon v2.1 estimates of unobserved clonotypes. OLGA was used to compute generation probabilities for all TCRbeta clonotypes that the gDNA method yielded from a few donors. In TCRdb, the immuneACCESS table is reduced to in-frame sequences with V and J assigned. These tables do not hold every clone; where another copy was compared, an unresolved V gene accounts for under half, and the others remain unexplained. The V and J calls and clone size were taken over from that table, and D and trimming were inferred from the DNA. This sample comprises around 2,000,000 clones, roughly 95% of them detected only once. The ten top clones hold 0.13% of the sample.

Trimming removed 2 bases from V and 4 bases from J, leaving 5 bases between the germline ends. Sequences SQVTM (CDR1) and ANQGSEA (CDR2) are obtained from the germline V gene. Measured from the cysteine to the phenylalanine, the CDR3 is 12 residues long. The read is trimmed to its CDR3 DNA, 36 bases read in frame from base 1. The donors were healthy, HIV-negative adults with no recently reported acute infections or vaccinations. Only Caucasian adults living in Nashville, Tennessee, USA were represented among the donors. CD4+ T cells were enriched by magnetic negative selection, after which naive cells were positively selected on CD45RA and the negative fraction was taken as the memory subset. Blood was obtained by leukapheresis, after which PBMCs were separated by Ficoll-Histopaque density gradient centrifugation and cryopreserved in liquid nitrogen vapor phase. Purity and quantity of every magnetically sorted T cell population were checked by analytical flow cytometry. From each sorted fraction, genomic DNA was isolated and quantified by UV absorbance on a Nanodrop 2000c.

What the study reported, not specific to this receptor: Compared with non-shared clonotypes, the clonotypes found in all four sorted-subset donors had higher generation probabilities. Incomplete sequencing was indicated by rarefaction of sorted-subset datasets, despite the large sequencing depth. When a handful of donors were compared, the shared fraction of clonotypes was about 5.5% for naive CD4, roughly 3.3% for naive CD8, 2% to 2.5% for memory CD4, and under 0.5% for memory CD8. Naive subsets generally had larger estimated clonotype richness than memory subsets did. Based on pairwise subsampling, the degree of clonotype sharing among donors was expected to be affected by sequencing depth. Sampling was restricted to blood, and TCR repertoires in tissues likely differ from the TCR repertoires found in blood. The genetic and exposure-history diversity represented was limited by the small number of donors.

The sequence derives from a man between 18 and 35 years old in good health. The V and J segments used are TRBV29-1 and TRBJ2-2; the D gene assignment is ambiguous. Sequences were obtained from naive CD4+ T cells sorted from blood. According to the study, the label for this sample's cell subset or site signals: CD45RA+ positively selected. The CDR3 amino acid sequence is: CSVEPGTGELFF. The sequenced DNA is TGCAGCGTTGAACCAGGCACCGGGGAGCTGTTTTTT.